A selection of T cell receptor beta chains follows, all from one sample in a study of PD-1 blockade in classical Hodgkin lymphoma. The repertoire was sequenced with immunoSEQ multiplex PCR; TCRdb's copy has only in-frame clones and lacks some. The table includes 17,000 or so clones, 83% detected once. Material: peripheral blood mononuclear cells (PBMCs), obtained before the fourth cycle of nivolumab. The receptors stem from a human donor with classical Hodgkin lymphoma. The CDR3 runs from the conserved cysteine through the conserved F or W. A D gene is named only where the DNA matches it firmly. The size entry is marked missing in some rows and otherwise reads once, few, many or a size class.

v_call	j_call	d_call	clone_size	cdr3_nt	cdr3_aa
TRBV5-1	TRBJ2-7	.	.	TGCGCCAGCAGCTTGACTGGACTGGGTTCAGACGAGCAGTACTTC	CASSLTGLGSDEQYF
TRBV7-8	TRBJ1-3	.	few	TGTGCCAGCAGCCCCTTGATCCTCAGCTCTGGAAACACCATATATTTT	CASSPLILSSGNTIYF
TRBV5-1	TRBJ1-1	TRBD1	.	TGCGCCAGCAGCTTCCAACAGGGGGCATCCACTGAAGCTTTCTTT	CASSFQQGASTEAFF
TRBV5-1	TRBJ2-5	.	.	TGCGCCAGCAGCCCTGCCCTGGAGACCCAGTACTTC	CASSPALETQYF
TRBV7-9	TRBJ1-1	.	.	TGTGCCAGCAGCTTAGGAGGGACGTTGAACACTGAAGCTTTCTTT	CASSLGGTLNTEAFF
TRBV11-2	TRBJ2-7	.	.	TGTGCCAGCAGCCCCAACATCCACGAGCAGTACTTC	CASSPNIHEQYF
TRBV5-1	TRBJ2-3	.	.	TGCGCCAGCAGCTTGGACGGCACAGATACGCAGTATTTT	CASSLDGTDTQYF
TRBV5-6	TRBJ2-7	TRBD1	.	TGTGCCAGCAGCCCAGGACAGGGGAGCTCCTACGAGCAGTACTTC	CASSPGQGSSYEQYF
TRBV5-1	TRBJ2-1	.	.	TGCGCCAGCAGCCCGGTAGGGGTAAGCAATGAGCAGTTCTTC	CASSPVGVSNEQFF
TRBV5-1	TRBJ1-1	.	few	TGCGCCAGCAGCTTGAAAGGGGAGGAGGCTGAAGCTTTCTTT	CASSLKGEEAEAFF
TRBV4-1	TRBJ1-5	.	.	TGCGCCAGCAGCCAAGTGTCCGAGAATAGCAATCAGCCCCAGCATTTT	CASSQVSENSNQPQHF
TRBV27	TRBJ2-1	.	once	TGTGCCAGCAGTTTTATTCTAAACAATGAGCAGTTCTTC	CASSFILNNEQFF
TRBV7-8	TRBJ2-3	.	.	TGTGCCAGCAGCTTTAATCAGGATACGCAGTATTTT	CASSFNQDTQYF
TRBV6-5	TRBJ2-2	.	.	TGTGCCAGCAGTTACCTACAGGGTGGCACCGGGGAGCTGTTTTTT	CASSYLQGGTGELFF
TRBV10-3	TRBJ1-5	.	.	TGTGCCATCAGTGAGGGATTCTCGCCGAACCAGCCCCAGCATTTT	CAISEGFSPNQPQHF
TRBV6-5	TRBJ2-7	TRBD2	.	TGTGCCAGCAGCAGGACTAGCGTGACCGAGCAGTACTTC	CASSRTSVTEQYF
TRBV7-9	TRBJ1-4	TRBD1	.	TGTGCCAGCAGCTTAGAGGGACAGATAACTAATGAAAAACTGTTTTTT	CASSLEGQITNEKLFF
TRBV9	TRBJ2-3	.	once	TGTGCCAGCAGCGTACCATCGGGCGATACGCAGTATTTT	CASSVPSGDTQYF
TRBV5-1	TRBJ2-5	TRBD2	.	TGCGCCAGCAGCTTTAGCGGGCCTCAAGAGACCCAGTACTTC	CASSFSGPQETQYF
TRBV30	TRBJ1-5	.	once	TGTGCCTGGAGTCTTAGGGTACAGGGCGGGATCTATAGCAATCAGCCCCAGCATTTT	CAWSLRVQGGIYSNQPQHF
TRBV4-1	TRBJ1-4	.	few	TGCGCCAGCGCTTGGACTTCTGAAAAACTGTTTTTT	CASAWTSEKLFF
TRBV27	TRBJ1-2	TRBD1	.	TGTGCCAGCAGTCCCCGACAGGGGGCAAGGCATGGCTACACCTTC	CASSPRQGARHGYTF
TRBV7-9	TRBJ2-7	.	.	TGTGCCAGCAGCTTATGGTTGACCGTCGAAAACGAGCAGTACTTC	CASSLWLTVENEQYF
TRBV12-5	TRBJ2-7	.	.	TGTGCTAGTGGTTTGATGAGCTCCTACGAGCAGTACTTC	CASGLMSSYEQYF
TRBV5-8	TRBJ1-5	TRBD1	.	TGTGCCAGCAGCTTGATCGGGACAGGTAGCGATCAGCCCCAGCATTTT	CASSLIGTGSDQPQHF
TRBV5-4	TRBJ1-2	.	.	TGTGCCAGCAGCCCCACGACCAAGGGGGTCTATGGCTACACCTTC	CASSPTTKGVYGYTF
TRBV7-9	TRBJ1-1	.	.	TGTGCCAGCAGCTTGAATGAGGGCGTAGGCGAAGCTTTCTTT	CASSLNEGVGEAFF
TRBV27	TRBJ2-3	.	.	TGTGCCAGCAGTTTTTGGGGGGCCGATGCAGATACGCAGTATTTT	CASSFWGADADTQYF
TRBV18	TRBJ1-3	.	.	TGTGCCAGCTCACCACCAGAAAGTGGAAACACCATATATTTT	CASSPPESGNTIYF
TRBV7-9	TRBJ2-7	.	.	TGTGCCAGCAGCTCCGTGGGGGACGAGCAGTACTTC	CASSSVGDEQYF
TRBV5-1	TRBJ1-4	TRBD1	.	TGCGCCAGCAGTGCGACAGGGGAGGCTAATGAAAAACTGTTTTTT	CASSATGEANEKLFF